These 15 T cell receptor beta chains came from one sample sequenced in a study of CD8 T cells in ankylosing spondylitis. Overall study findings and caveats: Roughly 8 highly homologous variants made up a TCR beta motif, and this motif appeared characteristic of ankylosing spondylitis blood.

From the 5' RACE reads, TCRdb called clonotypes with MiXCR, one entry per CDR3 protein. This sample has some 840,000 distinct CDR3 sequences; about 10% occur once, and the top ten carry roughly 0.51%. Their antigen targets remain unknown. Sequenced input: blood, either unsorted or a sorted T cell fraction (not recorded which). These TCRs come from a male donor with ankylosing spondylitis.

The chain couples TRBV10-3 to TRBJ2-5, with D perhaps matching TRBD2 (5 bases). CDR3 length: 13 amino acids. Germline assignment: CDR1 ENHRY and CDR2 SYGVKD. V gave up 8 bases and J gave up 1 base, with 11 bases separating them. The CDR3: CAIGGGPQETQYF. CDR3 nucleotide sequence: TGTGCCATCGGTGGCGGGCCCCAAGAGACCCAGTACTTC.

This CDR3 reads CSATTTENTEAFF. The DNA of the CDR3 is TGCAGTGCTACCACGACAGAGAACACTGAAGCTTTCTTT. The chain recombines TRBV20-1 with TRBJ1-1; D perhaps matches TRBD1 (5 bases). The V end lost 4 bases, the J end lost 1 base, and 10 bases lay between the germline ends. The CDR3 extends over 13 amino acids. CDR1 and CDR2 from the germline V gene are DFQATT and SNEGSKA (reference sequence).

This clonotype was counted many times. The chain has TRBV12-3 or TRBV12-4 and TRBJ2-1; 12 positions agree with TRBD2. The CDR3 contains 14 residues. V dropped 7 bases and J dropped 7; count of bases not matched to a gene: 5. The CDR3 DNA reads TGTGCCAGCAAAAGACTAGCGGGAGTGAATGAGCAGTTCTTC. Amino acid sequence: CASKRLAGVNEQFF.

The rearrangement joins TRBV28 to TRBJ1-4; the D gene is possibly TRBD1 (6 bases). The CDR3 sequence is 17 residues long. The V gene lost 2 bases and the J gene lost 7 bases, with 20 bases spanning the gap. The V gene's germline CDR1 is MDHEN and CDR2 SYDVKM. For the CDR3, the DNA is TGTGCCAGCAGTTTAGACGGTGACTCCATCAGGGGTGAAAAACTGTTTTTT. Translated, it gives CASSLDGDSIRGEKLFF.

This clonotype was seen more than once but under ten times. V gene TRBV20-1 combines with J gene TRBJ2-3, with TRBD2 matching over 11 bases. J gave up 6 bases and V 1 base, and 6 bases lay outside the gene matches. Germline V gene data show CDR1 as DFQATT and CDR2 as SNEGSKA (reference sequence). This CDR3 contains 15 residues. CDR3: CSARGGSSGRDTQYF. The CDR3 region has the DNA TGCAGTGCTAGAGGCGGGTCTAGCGGGAGGGATACGCAGTATTTT.

There are a few counts of this clonotype. The CDR3 DNA reads as TGTGCCAGCAGTGAAGCCGGCCGGGGACACAATGAGCAGTTCTTC. Its translation: CASSEAGRGHNEQFF. The J gene is TRBJ2-1, the V gene TRBV2; D might be TRBD1 or TRBD2, each matching 5 bases. The CDR3 spans 15 residues. Germline loops: CDR1 SNHLY, CDR2 FYNNEI. V was clipped by 0 bases and J by 5 bases, with 11 bases between them.

This chain connects TRBV9 to TRBJ2-3; no reliable D call. The CDR3 runs 15 residues. Deletions cut 1 base from V and 2 bases from J, with 11 bases between. Germline assignment: CDR1 SGDLS and CDR2 YYNGEE. The CDR3 nucleotides read TGTGCCAGCAGCGTAATGCGGTCTTCCACAGATACGCAGTATTTT. It encodes CASSVMRSSTDTQYF. Using reference TRBV9 and TRBJ2-3 for the parts outside the CDR3, the full variable domain is DSGVTQTPKHLITATGQRVTLRCSPRSGDLSVYWYQQSLDQGLQFLIQYYNGEERAKGNILERFSAQQFPDLHSELNLSSLELGDSALYFCASSVMRSSTDTQYFGPGTRLTVL.

This clonotype showed up just a few times. The chain employs TRBV30 and TRBJ1-2; TRBD1 is a possible D gene (5 bases). Germline V CDR1 and CDR2: GTSNPN, SVGIG (reference sequence). V lost 2 bases and J 4 bases, leaving 11 bases between the germline ends. This CDR3 is built from 13 residues. CDR3: CAWSYKGTYGYTF. The CDR3, as DNA: TGTGCCTGGAGTTATAAGGGGACCTATGGCTACACCTTC.

The chain combines TRBV29-1 with TRBJ2-5, with D unclear. Germline V gene data show CDR1 as SQVTM and CDR2 as ANQGSEA. V shed 0 bases and J shed 4 bases, with 6 bases lying between them. The CDR3 sequence is 12 residues long. CDR3 nucleotide sequence: TGCAGCGTTGAAGATGGGGTAGAGACCCAGTACTTC. Its translation: CSVEDGVETQYF.

The table lists this clonotype with many counts. This rearrangement joins TRBV20-1 to TRBJ1-3, with a possible D match to TRBD1 (5 bases). CDR3 size: 14 residues. The germline CDR1 and CDR2 sequences are DFQATT and SNEGSKA (reference sequence). V gave up 4 bases and J gave up 1 base, with 11 bases separating them. CDR3 amino acids: CSATNRQSGNTIYF. The CDR3, as DNA: TGCAGTGCTACCAACCGACAGTCTGGAAACACCATATATTTT.

This clonotype was seen a few times. This chain uses TRBV28 with TRBJ2-1; 8 nucleotides agree with TRBD1. The CDR3 runs 13 residues. From germline, CDR1 is MDHEN and CDR2 SYDVKM. With 3 bases clipped from V and 14 bases from J, the junction kept 9 bases outside the gene matches. The CDR3 sequence is CASSFYPGQAKFF. For the CDR3, the DNA is TGTGCCAGCAGTTTCTATCCGGGACAGGCCAAGTTCTTC.

This clonotype was seen ten or more times. The chain links TRBV29-1 to TRBJ2-5, with D perhaps TRBD1 (5 bases). V was cut by 4 bases and J by 7 bases, with 13 bases left in between. This CDR3 has 12 residues. Germline CDR1 reads SQVTM; CDR2 reads ANQGSEA. The CDR3 nucleotides are TGCAGCGTTGCTCAGGGCGAGACGACCCAGTACTTC. It translates to CSVAQGETTQYF.

This chain connects TRBV9 to TRBJ1-2; 8 bases map to TRBD1. Per germline, CDR1 SGDLS and CDR2 YYNGEE. The CDR3 contains 13 residues. V trimming: 0 bases; J trimming: 8 bases; junction bases outside the gene matches: 3. Here the CDR3 reads CASSVETGVGYTF. As DNA, the CDR3 is TGTGCCAGCAGCGTAGAGACAGGGGTAGGCTACACCTTC.

This clonotype was recorded at least ten times. This sequence joins TRBV5-1 and TRBJ1-1, with 11 bases fitting TRBD1. V trimming: 0 bases; J trimming: 6 bases; junction bases outside the gene matches: 4. The germline V gene encodes CDR1 SGHRS and CDR2 YFSETQ. The CDR3 is 15 residues long. CDR3 amino acids: CASSLVPGQGAEAFF. In DNA, the CDR3 is TGCGCCAGCAGCTTGGTCCCGGGACAGGGGGCTGAAGCTTTCTTT.

This clonotype was observed a handful of times. The gene calls are TRBV28 and TRBJ2-1, with 10 bases aligning to TRBD2. The CDR3 has 17 residues. Per the germline V gene, CDR1 is MDHEN and CDR2 is SYDVKM. Germline trimming cut 1 base from V and 9 bases from J; bases unmatched to any gene: 12. CDR3 bases: TGTGCCAGCAGTTTATTGGGACTAGCGCCTCGAGACCCTGAGCAGTTCTTC. Encoded protein: CASSLLGLAPRDPEQFF.